These 32 T cell receptor beta chains originate from one sample sequenced in a study of patients and donors after allogeneic stem cell transplantation. From the RT-PCR reads, TCRdb called clonotypes with MiXCR, one entry per CDR3 protein. Of approximately 200,000 distinct CDR3 sequences detected, around 41% appear once; the ten largest clones hold roughly 11%. Sequencing input: blood, either unsorted or a sorted T cell fraction (not recorded which). The receptors here all came from a human donor who was either an allogeneic HSCT recipient or a stem cell or donor lymphocyte infusion donor (not recorded which). It is not recorded whose cells these are; they may come from a transplant donor.

The chain employs TRBV4-1 and TRBJ2-7; no reliable D call. The length of the CDR3 is 14 residues. V gave up 4 bases and J gave up 2 bases, with 12 bases separating them. Germline V gene data show CDR1 as MGHRA and CDR2 as YSYEKL. The CDR3 sequence: CASSLVPLAYEQYF. The CDR3 DNA is TGCGCCAGCAGCCTCGTACCGCTCGCCTACGAGCAGTACTTC.

The chain has TRBV20-1 and TRBJ2-3, with D tentatively TRBD2 (5 bases). In germline, CDR1 is DFQATT, CDR2 SNEGSKA (reference sequence). The CDR3 runs 14 residues. Trimming removed 6 bases from V and 2 bases from J, with 15 bases in between. The CDR3 loop is CSAPRGPTTDTQYF. In DNA form, the CDR3 reads TGCAGTGCCCCTCGCGGGCCGACCACAGATACGCAGTATTTT.

This chain links TRBV6-6 with TRBJ1-2; D might be TRBD1 (6 bases). The ends were cut back, 10 bases at V and 3 bases at J, with 21 bases in the middle. Germline V gene data show CDR1 as MNHNY and CDR2 as SVGAGI (reference sequence). The CDR3 loop spans 15 amino acids. CDR3 nucleotides: TGTGCCACCGATAAGGGGGGGGCGCTTTACTATGGCTACACCTTC. Protein sequence: CATDKGGALYYGYTF.

J is TRBJ2-1 and V is TRBV7-9; the match to TRBD2 covers 13 bases. Germline assignment: CDR1 SEHNR and CDR2 FQNEAQ (reference sequence). This CDR3 has 15 amino acids. V lost 5 bases to trimming and J lost 7 bases; unmatched junction nucleotides: 5. The CDR3, as DNA: TGTGCCAGCAGCCGTCAACTAGCGGGGGGGAATGAGCAGTTCTTC. This translates into CASSRQLAGGNEQFF.

V gene TRBV20-1 combines with J gene TRBJ2-7; 10 bases align to TRBD1. This CDR3 spans 14 amino acids. CDR1 DFQATT and CDR2 SNEGSKA come from the germline V gene (reference sequence). Trimming removed 6 bases from V and 2 bases from J; junction bases left unmatched: 7. The CDR3 sequence is CSAVDRGLTYEQYF. CDR3 nucleotides: TGCAGTGCGGTAGACAGGGGGCTTACCTACGAGCAGTACTTC.

The V gene is TRBV7-9, the J gene TRBJ1-2; D remains ambiguous. The CDR3 runs to 15 residues. V was cut by 4 bases and J by 7 bases, with 19 bases left in between. Germline CDR1 SEHNR, CDR2 FQNEAQ (reference sequence). CDR3 bases: TGTGCCAGCAGCTCCCCAATTAAACTTCTCTCTGGCTACACCTTC. Translated, it gives CASSSPIKLLSGYTF.

This clonotype was counted only a few times. This chain joins TRBV3-1 and TRBJ1-6; the D is unclear. V was trimmed by 0 bases and J by 10 bases, leaving 16 bases between them. Germline V gives CDR1 LGHDT, CDR2 YNNKEL (reference sequence). CDR3 length: 16 amino acids. CDR3 DNA sequence: TGTGCCAGCAGCCAAGATAGTTCCCGGCGAGGCTCACCCCTCCACTTT. Encoded protein: CASSQDSSRRGSPLHF.

The chain recombines TRBV5-6 with TRBJ2-5, with 7 nucleotides matching TRBD1. The CDR3 is 13 amino acids. The germline V gene has CDR1 SGHDT and CDR2 YYEEEE. The V segment lost 7 bases and the J segment 3 bases; nucleotides outside the gene matches: 6. The DNA of the CDR3 is TGTGCCAGCCTAGGGGGCAGGGAAGAGACCCAGTACTTC. Its protein is CASLGGREETQYF.

This chain joins TRBV7-2 and TRBJ1-6; TRBD1 matches 8 bases. V gave up 7 bases and J gave up 9 bases; unmatched junction bases: 5. The length of the CDR3 is 13 residues. The germline V gene encodes CDR1 SGHTA and CDR2 FQGNSA. The CDR3 DNA sequence: TGTGCCAGCATCCCGGACAGGGCTTCACCCCTCCACTTT. Translating gives CASIPDRASPLHF.

This clonotype turned up a few times. The chain carries TRBV2 and TRBJ2-5, with D hard to call. The CDR3 length is 12 residues. Germline V lookup: CDR1 SNHLY, CDR2 FYNNEI. V was cut by 6 bases and J by 4 bases, with 9 bases left in between. CDR3 region: CASRTFGETQYF. The CDR3 coding sequence is TGTGCCAGCAGGACCTTTGGAGAGACCCAGTACTTC. The whole variable domain, remainder taken from reference TRBV2 and TRBJ2-5, is EPEVTQTPSHQVTQMGQEVILRCVPISNHLYFYWYRQILGQKVEFLVSFYNNEISEKSEIFDDQFSVERPDGSNFTLKIRSTKLEDSAMYFCASRTFGETQYFGPGTRLLVL.

This clonotype was seen once. The chain has TRBV25-1 and TRBJ1-3; D is perhaps TRBD1 (5 bases). The CDR3 is 17 residues long. The V gene's germline CDR1 is MGHDK and CDR2 SYGVNS. Trimming pared 2 bases from V and 0 bases from J, leaving 14 bases between. The CDR3, as DNA: TGTGCCAGCAGTGAACCGGGACGCCTGAGCTCTGGAAACACCATATATTTT. Its protein product is CASSEPGRLSSGNTIYF.

This clonotype was seen once. The chain recombines TRBV10-3 with TRBJ2-7; D not resolved. Per the germline V gene, CDR1 is ENHRY and CDR2 is SYGVKD. This CDR3 contains 12 residues. The V gene lost 7 bases and the J gene lost 0 bases, with 7 bases spanning the gap. The CDR3 nucleotides are TGTGCCATCAACAGCGACTCCTACGAGCAGTACTTC. This gives the protein CAINSDSYEQYF.

The chain couples TRBV5-1 to TRBJ1-2; TRBD1 agrees at 7 bases. Germline lookup yields CDR1 SGHRS and CDR2 YFSETQ. J gave up 4 bases and V 4 bases, and 13 bases lay outside the gene matches. There are 16 residues in the CDR3. The CDR3 coding sequence is TGCGCCAGCAGCGAGGGACAGCGTCTATCCTTCTATGGCTACACCTTC. It codes for CASSEGQRLSFYGYTF.

CDR3 bases: TGTGCCAGCTCTTTCGACATTTACAATGAGCAGTTCTTC. Protein product: CASSFDIYNEQFF. The gene calls are TRBV18 and TRBJ2-1, with D unclear. With 6 bases removed from V and 4 bases from J, the gap between germline ends came to 10 bases. The CDR3 is made up of 13 amino acids. Germline V gene sequence: CDR1 KGHSH, CDR2 LQKENI.

The chain joins TRBV6-2 or TRBV6-3 to TRBJ1-5; 7 bases fit TRBD1. Germline V gene sequence: CDR1 MNHEY, CDR2 SVGEGT. CDR3 length equals 12 residues. Trimming took 3 bases from V and 9 from J; bases not matched to a gene: 2. For the CDR3, the DNA is TGTGCCAGCAGTTATCGGGACAGGCCCCAGCATTTT. This gives the protein CASSYRDRPQHF.

The table lists this clonotype with a few counts. The chain couples TRBV7-7 to TRBJ1-1; unclear D gene. Germline V gives CDR1 SSHAT, CDR2 FNYEAQ (reference sequence). V lost 5 bases to trimming and J lost 6 bases, with 13 bases between them. This CDR3 has 13 amino acids. This CDR3 is CASSLYQESEAFF. The DNA for the CDR3 is TGTGCCAGCAGCCTTTACCAGGAGTCTGAAGCTTTCTTT.

This clonotype has just a few counts. The chain links TRBV20-1 to TRBJ1-2; D may be TRBD1 (6 bases). V lost 1 base and J 8 bases, leaving 14 bases between the germline ends. The CDR3 is 13 residues long. Germline CDR1 is DFQATT and CDR2 is SNEGSKA (reference sequence). The CDR3 here is CSARAETGIGYTF. CDR3 coding DNA: TGCAGTGCTAGAGCCGAGACAGGAATAGGCTACACCTTC.

The chain links TRBV18 to TRBJ2-5; no firm D call. The CDR3 extends over 14 amino acids. Germline-derived CDR1 and CDR2 are KGHSH and LQKENI. V lost 2 bases to trimming and J lost 2 bases, with 9 bases between them. The CDR3 coding sequence is TGTGCCAGCTCACCAAGGGCACGTCAAGAGACCCAGTACTTC. Its protein product is CASSPRARQETQYF.

The chain employs TRBV12-3 or TRBV12-4 and TRBJ1-5; D gene ambiguous. Trimming took 2 bases from V and 1 from J, leaving 9 bases between them. The CDR3 runs 15 residues. The DNA for the CDR3 is TGTGCCAGCAGTTTACGGGGATGGAGCAATCAGCCCCAGCATTTT. It encodes CASSLRGWSNQPQHF.

V and J are TRBV29-1 and TRBJ1-1, with TRBD1 matching 10 bases. The CDR3 loop spans 13 amino acids. After removal of 4 bases from V and 6 bases from J, the junction contained 5 bases not matched to a gene. Looked up from germline, CDR1 is SQVTM and CDR2 is ANQGSEA. The CDR3 DNA is TGCAGCGTTGCCGGGGACAGGGGCGCTGAAGCTTTCTTT. Amino acid sequence: CSVAGDRGAEAFF.

The chain joins TRBV29-1 to TRBJ1-3, with TRBD1 as a possible D gene (6 bases). The ends were cut back, 5 bases at V and 4 bases at J, with 12 bases in the middle. The CDR3 is 13 amino acids. Germline loops: CDR1 SQVTM, CDR2 ANQGSEA. The CDR3 sequence is CSVTGQRGNTIYF. The CDR3 DNA follows: TGCAGCGTTACAGGGCAGAGAGGAAACACCATATATTTT.

In its sample, this clonotype was seen a few times. The chain uses TRBV5-1 and TRBJ2-1, with D perhaps assigned TRBD1 or TRBD2 (7 bases each). From germline, CDR1 is SGHRS and CDR2 YFSETQ. V was shortened by 1 base and J by 9 bases, with 20 bases between the two germline ends. The CDR3 spans 16 residues. In nucleotides, the CDR3 is TGCGCCAGCAGCTTGTTGACAGGGAGGGTAGGTGGTGAGCAGTTCTTC. Residues: CASSLLTGRVGGEQFF.

This clonotype was counted only a few times. The chain joins TRBV20-1 to TRBJ1-5; TRBD1 matches 10 bases. The CDR3 contains 14 residues. V shed 3 bases and J 4 bases; nucleotides not matched to a gene: 3. Germline V gives CDR1 DFQATT, CDR2 SNEGSKA (reference sequence). Here the CDR3 reads CSASGTGENQPQHF. For the CDR3, the DNA is TGCAGTGCTAGTGGGACAGGGGAAAATCAGCCCCAGCATTTT.

The rearrangement links TRBV20-1 to TRBJ1-5; D unresolved. This CDR3 spans 17 amino acids. Germline values: CDR1 DFQATT, CDR2 SNEGSKA (reference sequence). V lost 2 bases and J lost 2, with 19 bases in between. The CDR3 nucleotides read TGCAGTGCTAGACGGGAACTAGGGAGGGATCGCAATCAGCCCCAGCATTTT. This sequence encodes CSARRELGRDRNQPQHF.

This chain uses TRBV12-3 or TRBV12-4 with TRBJ2-2; TRBD1 is a possible D gene (6 bases). V lost 2 bases to trimming and J lost 5 bases, with 12 bases between them. The CDR3 is 15 amino acids. This CDR3 is CASSLLGGRTGELFF. The CDR3 DNA sequence: TGTGCCAGCAGTTTATTAGGGGGAAGGACCGGGGAGCTGTTTTTT.

This clonotype was seen a handful of times. V usage is TRBV12-3 or TRBV12-4 and J usage is TRBJ2-3; 7 positions agree with TRBD1. V lost 6 bases, J lost 5 bases, and 8 bases stayed unmatched. This CDR3 is 14 amino acids long. The DNA for the CDR3 is TGTGCCAGCAGGAAATTCAGGGGGAAAGATACGCAGTATTTT. The encoded protein is CASRKFRGKDTQYF.

The chain carries TRBV6-5 and TRBJ2-1; 11 nucleotides agree with TRBD1. CDR3 length: 16 amino acids. The V segment lost 4 bases and the J segment 7 bases; nucleotides outside the gene matches: 9. The germline gives CDR1 MNHEY, CDR2 SVGAGI. CDR3 sequence: CASSWTGGGLRNEQFF. The CDR3 nucleotides read TGTGCCAGCAGTTGGACAGGGGGCGGTCTTAGAAATGAGCAGTTCTTC.

This sequence joins TRBV12-3 or TRBV12-4 and TRBJ2-5; D ambiguous. Trimming left V 1 base short and J 2 bases short, with 8 bases between. The CDR3 has 14 residues. CDR3 region: CASSLGPTQETQYF. The CDR3 coding sequence is TGTGCCAGCAGTTTAGGGCCGACACAAGAGACCCAGTACTTC.

The chain joins TRBV5-1 to TRBJ1-1; a weak D match, TRBD1 (5 bases). The CDR3 totals 15 residues. Trimming stripped 7 bases from V and 1 base from J, with 17 bases between. The germline V gene encodes CDR1 SGHRS and CDR2 YFSETQ. The CDR3 coding sequence is TGCGCCAGCGCCCTGGCAGGGCGGGCGAACACTGAAGCTTTCTTT. Its protein is CASALAGRANTEAFF.

The CDR3 nucleotides read TGTGCCATCAGGCGGGACTCAGCTTACTATGGCTACACCTTC. Translation: CAIRRDSAYYGYTF. The gene calls are TRBV10-3 and TRBJ1-2; a weak D match, TRBD1 (5 bases). Trimming cost V 6 bases and J 3 bases, with 14 bases left between them. The CDR3 covers 14 residues. Per germline, CDR1 ENHRY and CDR2 SYGVKD.

The rearrangement joins TRBV24-1 to TRBJ1-2, with D perhaps matching TRBD1 (5 bases). Germline values: CDR1 KGHDR, CDR2 SFDVKD. The CDR3 runs to 13 residues. Trimming pared 5 bases from V and 3 bases from J, leaving 9 bases between. The CDR3 DNA reads as TGTGCCACCAGTGGAGGGGCGCACTATGGCTACACCTTC. It translates to CATSGGAHYGYTF.

The gene calls are TRBV7-3 and TRBJ1-2, with a possible D match to TRBD1 (6 bases). Germline V gives CDR1 SGHTA, CDR2 FQGTGA. Trimming stripped 5 bases from V and 2 bases from J, with 18 bases between. The CDR3 extends over 16 amino acids. The CDR3 region has the DNA TGTGCCAGCAGCCAATCCCAAGTTCAGGGGAACTATGGCTACACCTTC. Protein product: CASSQSQVQGNYGYTF.